This entry features one T cell receptor (beta chain) sequence. Its antigen is not yet known. No base quality values were provided; no much bigger clone lies one nucleotide off. Libraries were made using PCR. Sequencer: Illumina HiSeq 4000. The TCR beta-chain CDR3 region of each patient was profiled by high-throughput sequencing. Turning to the authors' computational methods: The researchers built a classifier to tell apart papillary thyroid cancer patients with distant metastasis, based on CDR3 differences among clinicopathological groups. To measure repertoire diversity the researchers used the Shannon index, while the Morisita-Horn index served to gauge how similar the tumor and blood repertoires were. Using fastp at Q25 and MiXCR, TCRdb reprocessed the public reads and kept productive beta chains. TCRdb's processing, not the authors' own work, is the source of the V and J calls. For this sample there are about 70,000 clones; 18% appear just once. The ten most abundant clones make up 9.5% to 15% of the sample.

The sample comes from a study of metastatic and nonmetastatic thyroid tumors (TCRdb year 2020). Concerning the study at large: Repertoires were compared across peripheral blood and tumor or nodule tissue samples from malignant and benign thyroid patients. Broader findings and caveats from the paper: In both blood and tumor samples, TCR beta diversity was reported to be significantly higher in malignant tumors than in benign nodules.

None of the patients had been given any treatment before thyroid surgery. Patient clinical samples collected from 2012 to 2018 were retrospectively analysed using T-cell receptor beta sequencing. The germline V gene supplies CDR1 SGDLS and CDR2 YYNGEE. A distance of 3 bases separates the germline ends of V and J, which lose 1 base and 4 bases respectively. The CDR3, cysteine through phenylalanine, is 12 amino acids long. Only the CDR3 region is kept as DNA, spanning 36 bases read in frame from base 1. The rearranged chain carries TRBV9 and TRBJ1-3; no confident D gene assignment can be made. The sequence derives from a female donor with papillary thyroid cancer or a benign thyroid nodule (not recorded which). Some clones in this sample may be carry-over from other donors' samples. Input material: blood. In nucleotide form, the sequence is TGTGCCAGCAGCGTATCGGGAAACACCATATATTTT. Protein translation: CASSVSGNTIYF.